This TCR beta chain was observed in a study of OX40 agonist ivuxolimab in advanced cancers. The germline V gene encodes CDR1 SGHNT and CDR2 YYREEE (reference sequence). The CDR3 consists of 15 residues. V lost 1 base, J lost 0 bases, and 11 bases lay in between. The data were produced by immunoSEQ multiplex PCR, yet TCRdb's version contains in-frame clones alone and is incomplete. The sample lists fewer than 60,000 clones, roughly 85% occurring once. The chain combines TRBV5-4 with TRBJ2-7; D not certain. The sample in question was CD4+ or CD8+ T cells sorted from blood, obtained in a trial of the OX40 agonist ivuxolimab. The TCR comes from an adult with an advanced solid tumor such as melanoma, head and neck, liver or kidney cancer. CDR3: CASSLIGSISYEQYF. The CDR3 DNA reads TGTGCCAGCAGCTTGATAGGCTCAATCTCCTACGAGCAGTACTTC.